This TCR beta chain is from a study of blood T cell repertoires in COVID-19. The overall study: Samples taken during acute and convalescent COVID-19 were collected in the United States, Italy and Spain. PBMCs, B-cell-depleted T cells, or T cells provided the cDNA or gDNA that made up the material.

The CDR3 runs to 15 residues. V was clipped by 4 bases and J by 5 bases; unmatched bases: 9. Germline CDR1 reads SGHTA; CDR2 reads FQGNSA. In the source study's methods: Estimation of nucleated cell counts was performed using reference gene primer amplification. TCRdb's table, derived via immunoSEQ multiplex PCR, lists solely in-frame clones and lacks some. V and J calls and clone size are those listed in that table; D and trimming were worked out from the DNA. The table has some 140,000 clones, 85% to 90% seen once. Material for sequencing was peripheral blood. The TCR originated in a man between 45 and 60 years old with active COVID-19. The chain couples TRBV7-2 to TRBJ2-5, with 8 bases that match TRBD2. CDR3 in DNA: TGTGCCAGCAGCTCTGGCTGGCGGGGGGTGGAGACCCAGTACTTC. This translates into CASSSGWRGVETQYF.